This TCR beta chain was captured by sequencing in a study of blood T cell repertoires in COVID-19. Study details: COVID-19 samples, acute and convalescent, were from the United States, Italy and Spain.

Grouping used clinical history reported by participants in a survey and questionnaire. Two negative PCRs, clearance, or symptom resolution were required of recovered Cohort 3 donors. Study processing details: Reference gene primer amplification gave nucleated cell count estimates. The method was immunoSEQ multiplex PCR; TCRdb's version includes in-frame clones alone and lacks a portion of them. V and J calls and clone size come straight from that table; D and trimming were deduced from the DNA. Counted here are 170,000 or so clones, roughly 90% occurring once; the ten biggest clones make up 5.5% to 8.5%. V lost 0 bases, J lost 2 bases, and 4 bases stayed unmatched. The germline V gene encodes CDR1 SGHAT and CDR2 FQNNGV. The CDR3 is 16 amino acids.

The chain uses TRBV11-2 and TRBJ2-1; 7 bases are a match to TRBD2. This clonotype was obtained from a woman aged 50 to 65 who had recovered from COVID-19. Material: PBMCs or T cells enriched from blood (not recorded which). In DNA, the CDR3 is TGTGCCAGCAGCTTAGAAAGGCTAGCGGCCTACAATGAGCAGTTCTTC. Its translation: CASSLERLAAYNEQFF.